The clone carrying this TCR beta chain was detected only a few times. TCRdb redid the calling of the PCR reads with MiXCR, one entry per CDR3 protein. The sample includes 26,000 or so distinct CDR3 sequences, 50% of them seen just once. Time point denoted: late sampling 161 to 241 days after vaccination in a few convalescent patients. These data originate in a study of vaccination and CD4 T cells after COVID-19. Overall study: The post-vaccine samples came a median around 75 days after dose two (range 14 to 241).

The germline gives CDR1 SGHTA, CDR2 FQGNSA. V lost 5 bases to trimming and J lost 0 bases, with 7 bases between them. The CDR3 covers 13 residues. The TCR originated in a human donor who had recovered from COVID-19. Sequencing used CD4+ T cells from blood, obtained about 7 months after SARS-CoV-2 vaccination. The rearrangement uses TRBV7-2 and TRBJ1-1; weak D call: TRBD1 (5 bases). The CDR3, as DNA: TGTGCCAGCAGCGCGGACATGAACACTGAAGCTTTCTTT. It is translated as CASSADMNTEAFF.